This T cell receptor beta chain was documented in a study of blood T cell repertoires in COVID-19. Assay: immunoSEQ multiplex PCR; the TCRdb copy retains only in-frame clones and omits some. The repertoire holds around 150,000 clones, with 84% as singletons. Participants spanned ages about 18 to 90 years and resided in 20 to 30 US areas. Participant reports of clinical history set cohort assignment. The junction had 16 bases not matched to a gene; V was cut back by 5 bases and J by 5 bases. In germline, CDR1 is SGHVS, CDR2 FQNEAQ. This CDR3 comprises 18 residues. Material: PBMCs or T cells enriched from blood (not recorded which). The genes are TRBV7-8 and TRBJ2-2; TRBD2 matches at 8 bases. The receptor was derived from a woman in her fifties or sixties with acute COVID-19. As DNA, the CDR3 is TGTGCCAGCAGCGACGAGCCCTTAGCGGGATGGGGGACCGGGGAGCTGTTTTTT. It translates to CASSDEPLAGWGTGELFF. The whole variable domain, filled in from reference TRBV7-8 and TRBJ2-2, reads GAGVSQSPRYKVAKRGQDVALRCDPISGHVSLFWYQQALGQGPEFLTYFQNEAQLDKSGLPSDRFFAERPEGSVSTLKIQRTQQEDSAVYLCASSDEPLAGWGTGELFFGEGSRLTVL.